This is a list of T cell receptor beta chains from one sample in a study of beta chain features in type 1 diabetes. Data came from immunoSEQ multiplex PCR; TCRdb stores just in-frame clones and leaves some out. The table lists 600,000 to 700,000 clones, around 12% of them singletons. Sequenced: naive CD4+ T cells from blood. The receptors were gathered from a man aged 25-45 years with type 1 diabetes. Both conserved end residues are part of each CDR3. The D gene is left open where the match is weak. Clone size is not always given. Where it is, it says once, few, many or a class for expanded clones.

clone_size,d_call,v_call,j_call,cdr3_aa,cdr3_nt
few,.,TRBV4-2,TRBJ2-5,CASSQRTRGEETQYF,TGTGCCAGCAGCCAGAGGACAAGGGGGGAGGAGACCCAGTACTTC
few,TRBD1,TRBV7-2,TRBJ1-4,CASSQGQGREKLFF,TGTGCCAGCAGTCAAGGACAGGGCCGGGAAAAACTGTTTTTT
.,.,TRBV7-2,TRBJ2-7,CASSLDGGYEQYF,TGTGCCAGCAGCTTAGACGGGGGATACGAGCAGTACTTC
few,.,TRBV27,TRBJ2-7,CASSLVGSYEQYF,TGTGCCAGCAGTTTAGTAGGGTCCTACGAGCAGTACTTC
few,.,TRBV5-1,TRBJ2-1,CASSLDTRNYNEQFF,TGCGCCAGCAGCTTGGATACAAGAAATTACAATGAGCAGTTCTTC
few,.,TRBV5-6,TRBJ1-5,CASSRENQPQHF,TGTGCCAGCAGTCGAGAGAATCAGCCCCAGCATTTT
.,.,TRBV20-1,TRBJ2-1,CSARDYNEQFF,TGCAGTGCTAGGGACTACAATGAGCAGTTCTTC
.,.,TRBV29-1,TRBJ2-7,CSVEVRGLTRGSYEQYF,TGCAGCGTTGAGGTGCGGGGGTTAACCAGGGGATCCTACGAGCAGTACTTC
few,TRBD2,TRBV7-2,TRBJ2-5,CASSLVSGGNNQETQYF,TGTGCCAGCAGCTTAGTGAGCGGGGGGAATAATCAAGAGACCCAGTACTTC
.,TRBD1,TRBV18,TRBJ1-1,CASSPRDSSRRDTEAFF,TGTGCCAGCTCACCCCGGGACAGCTCCCGTCGAGACACTGAAGCTTTCTTT
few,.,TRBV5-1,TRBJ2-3,CASSPGGYTDTQYF,TGCGCCAGCAGCCCCGGGGGTTACACAGATACGCAGTATTTT
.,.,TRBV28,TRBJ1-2,CASSFPGLSSAGYTF,TGTGCCAGCAGTTTCCCTGGGCTATCTTCAGCGGGCTACACCTTC
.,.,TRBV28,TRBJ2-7,CASAGGAASEQYF,TGTGCCAGCGCTGGTGGAGCCGCCTCCGAGCAGTACTTC
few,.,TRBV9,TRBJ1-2,CASSPPGADYGYTF,TGTGCCAGCAGCCCTCCGGGGGCGGACTATGGCTACACCTTC
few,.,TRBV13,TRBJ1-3,CASSSLSRNTIYF,TGTGCCAGCAGCTCCCTCTCAAGAAACACCATATATTTT
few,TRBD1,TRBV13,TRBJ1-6,CASGLTGLNSPLHF,TGTGCCAGCGGACTGACAGGGTTAAATTCACCCCTCCACTTT
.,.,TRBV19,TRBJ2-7,CASSGPLRYEQYF,TGTGCCAGTAGTGGGCCTTTAAGGTACGAGCAGTACTTC
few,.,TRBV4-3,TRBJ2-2,CASSHTGLNTGELFF,TGCGCCAGCAGCCACACAGGGCTTAACACCGGGGAGCTGTTTTTT
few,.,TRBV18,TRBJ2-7,CASSPGTEYYEQYF,TGTGCCAGCTCGCCAGGCACTGAATACTACGAGCAGTACTTC
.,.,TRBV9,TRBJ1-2,CASSVLGRSNYGYTF,TGTGCCAGCAGCGTACTAGGCCGTTCTAACTATGGCTACACCTTC
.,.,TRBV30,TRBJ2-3,CAWSLSTDTQYF,TGTGCCTGGAGTTTGAGCACAGATACGCAGTATTTT
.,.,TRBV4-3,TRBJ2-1,CASSQARGTLGGNEQFF,TGCGCCAGCAGCCAAGCCAGGGGTACCCTTGGGGGGAATGAGCAGTTCTTC
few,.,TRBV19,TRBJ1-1,CASSIDHATEAFF,TGTGCCAGTAGTATAGACCACGCCACTGAAGCTTTCTTT
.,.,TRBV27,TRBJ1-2,CASSLLSGGSGYGYTF,TGTGCCAGCAGTTTGTTATCCGGGGGATCTGGCTATGGCTACACCTTC
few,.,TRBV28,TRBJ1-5,CASNRIGREEDQPQHF,TGTGCCAGCAATAGGATAGGCAGGGAGGAGGATCAGCCCCAGCATTTT
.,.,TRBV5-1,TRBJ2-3,CASSAGLGTDTQYF,TGCGCCAGCAGCGCGGGACTGGGCACAGATACGCAGTATTTT
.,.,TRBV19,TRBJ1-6,CASSMRTAPLHF,TGTGCCAGTAGTATGAGAACGGCACCCCTCCACTTT
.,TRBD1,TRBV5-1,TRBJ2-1,CASSAGQVSLNEQFF,TGCGCCAGCAGCGCGGGACAGGTGTCCCTAAATGAGCAGTTCTTC
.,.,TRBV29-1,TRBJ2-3,CSAPGGRTDTQYF,TGCAGCGCCCCCGGGGGCCGCACAGATACGCAGTATTTT
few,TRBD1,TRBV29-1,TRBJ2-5,CSVDGRGETQYF,TGCAGCGTTGACGGCAGGGGGGAGACCCAGTACTTC
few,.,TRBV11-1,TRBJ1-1,CASSPLGGATEAFF,TGTGCCAGCAGCCCTCTGGGGGGGGCAACTGAAGCTTTCTTT
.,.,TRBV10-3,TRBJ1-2,CAIESDTNYGYTF,TGTGCCATCGAGTCCGACACGAACTATGGCTACACCTTC
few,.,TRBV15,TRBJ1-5,CATSPTGTSYQPQHF,TGTGCCACCAGCCCCACCGGGACATCCTATCAGCCCCAGCATTTT
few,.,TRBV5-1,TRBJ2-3,CASSSELEGTQYF,TGCGCCAGCAGCTCCGAACTAGAGGGTACGCAGTATTTT
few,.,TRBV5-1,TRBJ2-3,CASSLAGDPRTDTQYF,TGCGCCAGCAGCTTGGCCGGGGACCCGAGGACAGATACGCAGTATTTT
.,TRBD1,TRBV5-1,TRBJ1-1,CASSWRGGANTEAFF,TGCGCCAGCAGCTGGAGAGGGGGCGCAAACACTGAAGCTTTCTTT
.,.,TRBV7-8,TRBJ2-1,CASSSTGTNEQFF,TGTGCCAGCAGCTCGACAGGAACTAATGAGCAGTTCTTC
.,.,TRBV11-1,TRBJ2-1,CASSSQTGRGINEQFF,TGTGCCAGCAGCTCCCAGACAGGGAGGGGGATCAATGAGCAGTTCTTC
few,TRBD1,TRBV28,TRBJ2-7,CASSPGQGDEQYF,TGTGCCAGCAGCCCCGGCCAGGGGGACGAGCAGTACTTC
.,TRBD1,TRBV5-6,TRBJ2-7,CASSQTGDVTYEQYF,TGTGCCAGCAGCCAGACAGGGGATGTGACCTACGAGCAGTACTTC
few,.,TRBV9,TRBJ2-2,CASSVEGGELFF,TGTGCCAGCAGCGTCGAAGGCGGGGAGCTGTTTTTT
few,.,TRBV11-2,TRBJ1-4,CASSLDPFSRVVREKLFF,TGTGCCAGCAGCTTAGATCCCTTTTCCCGAGTCGTTCGGGAAAAACTGTTTTTT
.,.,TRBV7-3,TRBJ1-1,CASSPGSNTEAFF,TGTGCCAGCAGCCCCGGGTCGAACACTGAAGCTTTCTTT
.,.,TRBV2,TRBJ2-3,CASSVQGRSTDTQYF,TGTGCCAGCAGTGTGCAGGGTAGAAGCACAGATACGCAGTATTTT
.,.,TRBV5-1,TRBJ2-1,CASSLDEIPKFF,TGCGCCAGCAGCTTGGACGAGATACCAAAGTTCTTC
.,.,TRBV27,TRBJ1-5,CASRTDRTFYQPQHF,TGTGCCAGCAGAACGGACAGAACCTTCTATCAGCCCCAGCATTTT
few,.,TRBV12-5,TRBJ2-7,CASAASYEQYF,TGTGCTAGTGCCGCCTCCTACGAGCAGTACTTC
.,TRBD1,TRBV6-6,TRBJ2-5,CASSSTDRDGYF,TGTGCCAGCAGTTCTACAGACAGGGATGGGTACTTC
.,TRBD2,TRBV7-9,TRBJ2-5,CASSLAGGKETQYF,TGTGCCAGCAGCTTAGCGGGGGGGAAAGAGACCCAGTACTTC
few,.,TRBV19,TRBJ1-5,CASSMIGVPIEPQHF,TGTGCCAGTAGTATGATCGGGGTTCCAATCGAGCCCCAGCATTTT